Here is one T cell receptor beta chain with its context. The antigen remains unidentified. A 1 in 200,000 to 1 in 1 million T cell depth was the sequencing target. The data were produced by immunoSEQ multiplex PCR, yet TCRdb's version contains in-frame clones alone and is incomplete. Altogether hundreds of thousands of clones are present, under 75% being singletons, with the ten largest covering over 15%. The data were taken from a study of cytotoxic CD8 clonotypes in ibrutinib-treated CLL. Study summary: Partial response was seen in around 25 patients and complete response in 2; after median 68 months, about 15 stayed remitted, around twelve progressed.

General study points: At the start, clonality exceeded age-matched healthy donors and followed circulating CD8+ T-cell counts. Sampling times (in sustained-remission versus progressing patients) were not the same.

Deletions cut 3 bases from V and 5 bases from J, with 14 bases between. The germline CDR1 and CDR2 sequences are LGHNA and YNFKEQ. This CDR3 spans 16 amino acids. This sequence originates from a human donor with chronic lymphocytic leukemia. The sample in question was PBMCs, obtained after 24 months of ibrutinib treatment. V gene TRBV4-2 combines with J gene TRBJ2-6; D is uncertain. The CDR3 loop reads CASSQDPSGWANVLTF. In DNA, the CDR3 is TGTGCCAGCAGCCAGGACCCTTCCGGCTGGGCCAACGTCCTGACTTTC.